This T cell receptor beta chain was documented in a study of blood T cell repertoires in COVID-19. Whole-study context: Whether acute or convalescent, the COVID-19 samples came from the United States, Italy and Spain. Sample material is recorded as cDNA or gDNA derived from T cells, B-cell-depleted T cells, or PBMCs.

This clone is a singleton in its sample. The CDR3 extends over 13 amino acids. Trimming removed 3 bases at V and 1 base at J, with 6 bases between. Germline CDR1 is KGHSH and CDR2 is LQKENI. Authors' data handling: Estimates of nucleated cell counts were drawn from the amplification of reference gene primers. Only in-frame clones appear in the TCRdb table, and some are missing; sequencing was by immunoSEQ multiplex PCR. The DNA gave D and trimming, while V, J and clone size come from that table. The sample has about 48,000 clones; about 86% are singletons. The rearrangement links TRBV18 to TRBJ1-1; D gene unclear. The material sequenced was peripheral blood. The origin of this receptor is an elderly woman with acute or convalescent COVID-19. Here the CDR3 DNA reads TGTGCCAGCTCACCCGGGAGGAACACTGAAGCTTTCTTT. This gives the protein CASSPGRNTEAFF.